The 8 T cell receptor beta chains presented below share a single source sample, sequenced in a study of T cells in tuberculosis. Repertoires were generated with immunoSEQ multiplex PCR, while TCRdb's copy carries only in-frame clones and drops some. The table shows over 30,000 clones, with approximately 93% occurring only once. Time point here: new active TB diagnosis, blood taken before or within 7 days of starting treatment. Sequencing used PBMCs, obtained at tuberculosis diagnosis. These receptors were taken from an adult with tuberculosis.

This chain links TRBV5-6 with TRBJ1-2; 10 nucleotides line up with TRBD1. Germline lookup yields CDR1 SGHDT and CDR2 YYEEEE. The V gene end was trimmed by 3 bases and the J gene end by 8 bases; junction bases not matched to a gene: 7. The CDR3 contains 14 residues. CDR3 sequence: CASSSGQGGWGYTF. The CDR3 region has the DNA TGTGCCAGCAGCTCTGGACAGGGGGGATGGGGCTACACCTTC. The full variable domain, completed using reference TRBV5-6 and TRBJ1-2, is DAGVTQSPTHLIKTRGQQVTLRCSPKSGHDTVSWYQQALGQGPQFIFQYYEEEERQRGNFPDRFSGHQFPNYSSELNVNALLLGDSALYLCASSSGQGGWGYTFGSGTRLTVV.

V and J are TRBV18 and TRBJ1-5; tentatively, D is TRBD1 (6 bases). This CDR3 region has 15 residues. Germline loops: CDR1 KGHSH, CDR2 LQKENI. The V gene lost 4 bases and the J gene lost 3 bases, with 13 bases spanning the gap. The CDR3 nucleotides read TGTGCCAGCTCACTACTACAGGGTATCAATCAGCCCCAGCATTTT. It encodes CASSLLQGINQPQHF.

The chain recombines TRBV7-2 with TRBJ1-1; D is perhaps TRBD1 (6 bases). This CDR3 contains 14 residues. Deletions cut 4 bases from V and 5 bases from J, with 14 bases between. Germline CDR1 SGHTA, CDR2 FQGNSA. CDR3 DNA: TGTGCCAGCAGCTCCCCCACGAGGGGGACTGAAGCTTTCTTT. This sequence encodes CASSSPTRGTEAFF.

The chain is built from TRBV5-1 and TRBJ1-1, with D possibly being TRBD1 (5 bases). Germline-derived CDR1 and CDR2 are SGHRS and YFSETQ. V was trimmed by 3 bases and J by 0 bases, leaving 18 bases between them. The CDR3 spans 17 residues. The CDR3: CASSSGYRPLLNTEAFF. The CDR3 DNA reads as TGCGCCAGCAGCTCCGGGTACAGGCCCCTGCTGAACACTGAAGCTTTCTTT.

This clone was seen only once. The CDR3 DNA follows: TGCGCCAGCTCCGACCAGGGGGCCGACTATGGCTACACCTTC. It yields the protein CASSDQGADYGYTF. This chain links TRBV5-1 with TRBJ1-2; 8 bases match TRBD1. CDR3 length: 14 amino acids. V gave up 7 bases and J gave up 3 bases; unmatched junction bases: 8. Germline CDR1 and CDR2: SGHRS and YFSETQ.

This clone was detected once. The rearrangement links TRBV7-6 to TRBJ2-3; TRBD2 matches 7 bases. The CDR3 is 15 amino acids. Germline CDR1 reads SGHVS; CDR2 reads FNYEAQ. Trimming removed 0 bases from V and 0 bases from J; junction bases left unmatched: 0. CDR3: CASSLASGSTDTQYF. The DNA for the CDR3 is TGTGCCAGCAGCTTAGCTAGCGGGAGCACAGATACGCAGTATTTT. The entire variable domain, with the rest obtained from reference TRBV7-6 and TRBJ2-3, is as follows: GAGVSQSPRYKVTKRGQDVALRCDPISGHVSLYWYRQALGQGPEFLTYFNYEAQQDKSGLPNDRFSAERPEGSISTLTIQRTEQRDSAMYRCASSLASGSTDTQYFGPGTRLTVL.

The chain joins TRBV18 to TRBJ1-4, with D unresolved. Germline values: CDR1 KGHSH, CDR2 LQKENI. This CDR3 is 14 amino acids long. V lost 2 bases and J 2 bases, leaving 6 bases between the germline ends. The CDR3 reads CASSPSGTNEKLFF. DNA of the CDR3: TGTGCCAGCTCACCATCGGGGACTAATGAAAAACTGTTTTTT.

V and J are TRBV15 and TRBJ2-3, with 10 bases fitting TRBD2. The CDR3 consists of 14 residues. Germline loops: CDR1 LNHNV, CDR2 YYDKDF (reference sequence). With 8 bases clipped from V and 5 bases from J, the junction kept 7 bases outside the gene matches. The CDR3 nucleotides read TGTGCCACCGCCAGCGGGAGGGCCGTAGATACGCAGTATTTT. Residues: CATASGRAVDTQYF. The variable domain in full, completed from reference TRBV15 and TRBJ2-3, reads DAMVIQNPRYQVTQFGKPVTLSCSQTLNHNVMYWYQQKSSQAPKLLFHYYDKDFNNEADTPDNFQSRRPNTSFCFLDIRSPGLGDTAMYLCATASGRAVDTQYFGPGTRLTVL.